The T cell receptor (beta chain) described here comes from a study of shared clonotypes between healthy human individuals. The protocol was immunoSEQ multiplex PCR, while the TCRdb copy is restricted to in-frame clones and leaves out a portion. The data hold approximately 2.5 million clones, with approximately 94% observed a single time. The sequencing input was naive CD4+ T cells from PBMCs. The subset here: CD45RA+ positively selected. The receptor was isolated from a man younger than 35 in good health. Some clones in this sample may be carry-over from other donors' samples.

CDR3 sequence reads: CASARISYNSPLHF. The CDR3 DNA reads TGTGCCAGCGCCAGGATCTCCTATAATTCACCCCTCCACTTT. This chain joins TRBV6-5 and TRBJ1-6; no firm D call. V gave up 8 bases and J gave up 0 bases, with 8 bases separating them. Germline CDR1 MNHEY, CDR2 SVGAGI. This CDR3 is 14 amino acids long.